These 13 T cell receptor beta chains were sequenced from one sample in a study of patients and donors after allogeneic stem cell transplantation (dated by TCRdb to about 2020). The library was produced with RT-PCR. The sample was run on a NextSeq 550. TCRdb cleaned the public reads at Q25 with fastp, built clones with MiXCR and kept in-frame beta chains. A single entry per CDR3 protein holds the most common genes and DNA from its merged rows. The sample table lists 400,000 to 450,000 distinct CDR3 sequences, roughly 16% of them with a count of one. The ten largest clones take up less than 9.5% of the sample. Sequenced material: blood, either unsorted or a sorted T cell fraction (not recorded which). The receptors stem from a human donor who was either an allogeneic HSCT recipient or a stem cell or donor lymphocyte infusion donor (not recorded which). It is not recorded whose cells these are; they may come from a transplant donor.

The chain has TRBV5-1 and TRBJ1-1; D gene uncertain. Germline CDR1 is SGHRS and CDR2 is YFSETQ. This CDR3 is built from 14 residues. Trimming removed 0 bases from V and 5 bases from J, with 11 bases in between. In nucleotides, the CDR3 is TGCGCCAGCAGCTTGGGTGGGGAGCGGACTGAAGCTTTCTTT. It translates to CASSLGGERTEAFF. The full variable domain, in which reference TRBV5-1 and TRBJ1-1 provide the parts outside the CDR3, is KAGVTQTPRYLIKTRGQQVTLSCSPISGHRSVSWYQQTPGQGLQFLFEYFSETQRNKGNFPGRFSGRQFSNSRSEMNVSTLELGDSALYLCASSLGGERTEAFFGQGTRLTVV.

This clonotype was seen at least ten times. The chain has TRBV4-3 and TRBJ1-1, with D possibly matching TRBD1 (6 bases). CDR3 length: 14 amino acids. Germline CDR1 and CDR2: LGHNA and YSLEER. V lost 1 base and J lost 1, with 7 bases in between. CDR3 residues: CASSQADRNTEAFF. CDR3 DNA: TGCGCCAGCAGCCAAGCGGACAGGAACACTGAAGCTTTCTTT.

The chain uses TRBV6-1 and TRBJ1-1, with TRBD1 matching 7 bases. This CDR3 is built from 12 residues. The V and J ends lost 7 bases and 5 bases, in that order; junction bases with no gene match: 4. Germline CDR1 reads MNHNS; CDR2 reads SASEGT. The CDR3 DNA reads as TGTGCCAGCACGGCAGGGGGAACTGAAGCTTTCTTT. Amino acid sequence: CASTAGGTEAFF.

This clonotype was seen more than once but under ten times. The chain is built from TRBV5-1 and TRBJ2-7; D possibly uses TRBD1 or TRBD2 (5 bases each). The germline gives CDR1 SGHRS, CDR2 YFSETQ. The ends were cut back, 4 bases at V and 7 bases at J, with 21 bases in the middle. This CDR3 is built from 15 residues. Here the CDR3 DNA reads TGCGCCAGCAGCCGCCGCGGACTGAGACCAGGGGAGCAGTACTTC. Protein sequence: CASSRRGLRPGEQYF.

This clonotype was seen at least ten times. This chain uses TRBV12-3 or TRBV12-4 with TRBJ2-1, with 9 bases identical to TRBD2. The V gene end was trimmed by 3 bases and the J gene end by 3 bases; junction bases not matched to a gene: 6. CDR3 length: 16 residues. DNA of the CDR3: TGTGCCAGCAGTTTGTTAGCGGGAGTGAGCTACAATGAGCAGTTCTTC. It encodes CASSLLAGVSYNEQFF.

The rearrangement uses TRBV24-1 and TRBJ2-5, with 8 bases that match TRBD2. Germline V gene sequence: CDR1 KGHDR, CDR2 SFDVKD. CDR3 length: 15 residues. Unmatched junction bases numbered 8, after V lost 5 bases and J lost 4 bases. The CDR3 DNA sequence: TGTGCCACCAGTGTAAAGCGGGAGTTGGGAGAGACCCAGTACTTC. Amino acid sequence: CATSVKRELGETQYF.

This clonotype was counted between two and nine times. The CDR3 sequence: CASSYAGTGFYEQYF. DNA of the CDR3: TGCGCCAGCAGCTACGCCGGGACAGGCTTTTACGAGCAGTACTTC. The J gene is TRBJ2-7, the V gene TRBV5-1; 8 nucleotides align to TRBD1. The germline gives CDR1 SGHRS, CDR2 YFSETQ. The length of the CDR3 is 15 residues. Losses at the gene ends were 3 bases for V and 4 bases for J; bases not matched to a gene: 9.

The gene calls are TRBV4-1 and TRBJ2-2, with a possible D match to TRBD2 (6 bases). With 1 base removed from V and 4 bases from J, the gap between germline ends came to 10 bases. The CDR3 has 15 residues. Per germline, CDR1 MGHRA and CDR2 YSYEKL. DNA of the CDR3: TGCGCCAGCAGCCAAGTCTACGGGGGCACCGGGGAGCTGTTTTTT. Protein: CASSQVYGGTGELFF.

The rearrangement links TRBV20-1 to TRBJ1-5, with TRBD1 identical over 12 bases. The CDR3 has 17 amino acids. Germline trimming cut 3 bases from V and 4 bases from J; bases unmatched to any gene: 10. Germline CDR1 DFQATT, CDR2 SNEGSKA (reference sequence). CDR3 bases: TGCAGTGCTAGCGGGACAGGGGGCGTGTGGGGTAATCAGCCCCAGCATTTT. Protein sequence: CSASGTGGVWGNQPQHF.

This clonotype came up a few times. The CDR3, as DNA: TGTGCCAGCACTAGGACAGGGGTCGGTCAGCCCCAGCATTTT. This translates into CASTRTGVGQPQHF. The chain combines TRBV2 with TRBJ1-5, with TRBD1 identical over 9 bases. The ends lost 7 bases at V and 6 bases at J; junction bases unmatched: 7. The CDR3 extends over 14 amino acids. Germline V lookup: CDR1 SNHLY, CDR2 FYNNEI. The full variable domain, in which reference TRBV2 and TRBJ1-5 provide the parts outside the CDR3, is EPEVTQTPSHQVTQMGQEVILRCVPISNHLYFYWYRQILGQKVEFLVSFYNNEISEKSEIFDDQFSVERPDGSNFTLKIRSTKLEDSAMYFCASTRTGVGQPQHFGDGTRLSIL.

The V gene is TRBV6-6, the J gene TRBJ1-4, with 7 positions matching TRBD1. Germline V gene data show CDR1 as MNHNY and CDR2 as SVGAGI (reference sequence). With V trimmed by 2 bases and J by 6 bases, 0 bases remained unmatched. The CDR3 loop spans 13 amino acids. Here the CDR3 reads CASSYGTDEKLFF. CDR3 DNA: TGTGCCAGCAGTTACGGGACAGATGAAAAACTGTTTTTT.

The rearrangement joins TRBV20-1 to TRBJ1-1, with D possibly matching TRBD1 (6 bases). This CDR3 is built from 13 residues. Germline V gene lookup returns CDR1 DFQATT and CDR2 SNEGSKA (reference sequence). The V gene lost 2 bases and the J gene lost 0 bases, with 7 bases spanning the gap. The CDR3 here is CSARTGMNTEAFF. The CDR3 DNA sequence: TGCAGTGCTAGAACAGGGATGAACACTGAAGCTTTCTTT.

The J gene is TRBJ2-7, the V gene TRBV20-1; TRBD2 matches at 9 bases. Germline CDR1 and CDR2: DFQATT and SNEGSKA (reference sequence). The CDR3 is made up of 16 amino acids. V was clipped by 0 bases and J by 0 bases; unmatched bases: 6. The CDR3 coding sequence is TGCAGTGCTAGAGACGTCAGCGGGAGGAGCTCCTACGAGCAGTACTTC. Translated, it gives CSARDVSGRSSYEQYF.